These 13 T cell receptor beta chains were all obtained from the same sample, sequenced in a study of cytomegalovirus exposure and HLA in healthy donors. In the PCR, 60 Vbeta and 13 Jbeta primers were used. The assay was immunoSEQ multiplex PCR, and TCRdb's table has in-frame clones only and misses some. The sample has more than 95,000 clones, 76% seen once. The sequenced sample consisted of PBMCs. The source of these receptors is a man aged 45-65 years in good health and CMV-seropositive.

The chain recombines TRBV7-2 with TRBJ2-7; 11 nucleotides match TRBD2. CDR3 length: 16 residues. Per germline, CDR1 SGHTA and CDR2 FQGNSA. Germline trimming cut 5 bases from V and 4 bases from J; bases unmatched to any gene: 10. CDR3 in DNA: TGTGCCAGCAGCCCCCATAGCGGGAGGGCCGATTACGAGCAGTACTTC. Translated, it gives CASSPHSGRADYEQYF.

V and J are TRBV7-9 and TRBJ2-7; D is undetermined. CDR3 size: 11 residues. The V end lost 5 bases, the J end lost 2 bases, and 4 bases lay between the germline ends. The V gene's germline CDR1 is SEHNR and CDR2 FQNEAQ (reference sequence). This chain's CDR3 is CASSRTYEQYF. The CDR3 nucleotides read TGTGCCAGCAGCCGTACCTACGAGCAGTACTTC.

The V gene is TRBV27, the J gene TRBJ2-7, with TRBD2 as a possible D gene (6 bases). Germline V gene sequence: CDR1 MNHEY, CDR2 SMNVEV (reference sequence). CDR3 length: 16 amino acids. With 0 bases removed from V and 1 base from J, the gap between germline ends came to 13 bases. In DNA, the CDR3 is TGTGCCAGCAGTTTATCCGTGGGCGGGATTTCCTACGAGCAGTACTTC. Amino acids: CASSLSVGGISYEQYF.

This chain uses TRBV7-2 with TRBJ1-2; TRBD1 aligns across 9 bases. The CDR3 length is 18 residues. V lost 3 bases, J lost 4 bases, and 15 bases stayed unmatched. Per germline, CDR1 SGHTA and CDR2 FQGNSA. The CDR3 DNA is TGTGCCAGCAGCTTTCTTCCCCCAACGGGACAGGGTCTCTATGGCTACACCTTC. Translated: CASSFLPPTGQGLYGYTF.

The chain joins TRBV28 to TRBJ1-2, with D hard to call. The CDR3 is made up of 12 amino acids. Germline V lookup: CDR1 MDHEN, CDR2 SYDVKM. Trimming removed 5 bases from V and 2 bases from J, with 6 bases in between. The chain's CDR3 is CASSRGNYGYTF. As DNA, the CDR3 is TGTGCCAGCAGTCGGGGAAACTATGGCTACACCTTC.

The chain uses TRBV6-6 and TRBJ1-2; D perhaps matches TRBD1 (5 bases). Between the trimmed V and J ends, which lost 7 bases and 2 bases, there was a span of 11 bases. The CDR3 covers 13 residues. Germline V lookup: CDR1 MNHNY, CDR2 SVGAGI (reference sequence). In DNA, the CDR3 is TGTGCCAGCACAAGGGGCTTGAACTATGGCTACACCTTC. Encoded protein: CASTRGLNYGYTF.

The rearrangement joins TRBV5-4 to TRBJ2-7, with D possibly being TRBD2 (5 bases). Trimming pared 3 bases from V and 6 bases from J, leaving 13 bases between. The CDR3 extends over 13 amino acids. Germline V gene data show CDR1 as SGHNT and CDR2 as YYREEE (reference sequence). The CDR3 DNA follows: TGTGCCAGCAGCTCGGGAACGGGGATCGAGCAGTACTTC. Its protein product is CASSSGTGIEQYF.

The chain links TRBV5-1 to TRBJ2-5; D call uncertain. This CDR3 spans 14 amino acids. From germline, CDR1 is SGHRS and CDR2 YFSETQ. V shed 0 bases and J shed 1 base, with 7 bases lying between them. CDR3 DNA: TGCGCCAGCAGCTTGGGCACTCGCCAAGAGACCCAGTACTTC. Residues: CASSLGTRQETQYF. The whole variable domain, remainder taken from reference TRBV5-1 and TRBJ2-5, is KAGVTQTPRYLIKTRGQQVTLSCSPISGHRSVSWYQQTPGQGLQFLFEYFSETQRNKGNFPGRFSGRQFSNSRSEMNVSTLELGDSALYLCASSLGTRQETQYFGPGTRLLVL.

This chain uses TRBV6-5 with TRBJ1-4; 7 bases line up with TRBD1. V dropped 7 bases and J dropped 8; count of bases not matched to a gene: 10. Germline assignment: CDR1 MNHEY and CDR2 SVGAGI. The CDR3 length is 14 residues. CDR3 in amino acids: CASKVAGGREKLFF. Here the CDR3 DNA reads TGTGCCAGCAAAGTGGCAGGGGGACGGGAAAAACTGTTTTTT.

The CDR3 DNA sequence: TGTGCCAGCAGCTGGGTTCAGGGAAACACTGAAGCTTTCTTT. Its translation: CASSWVQGNTEAFF. The genes are TRBV7-9 and TRBJ1-1, with a weak D call TRBD1 (5 bases). Germline CDR1 and CDR2: SEHNR and FQNEAQ (reference sequence). The CDR3 loop spans 14 amino acids. The V gene lost 4 bases and the J gene lost 2 bases, with 11 bases spanning the gap. Supplemented by reference TRBV7-9 and TRBJ1-1, the full variable domain reads DTGVSQNPRHKITKRGQNVTFRCDPISEHNRLYWYRQTLGQGPEFLTYFQNEAQLEKSRLLSDRFSAERPKGSFSTLEIQRTEQGDSAMYLCASSWVQGNTEAFFGQGTRLTVV.

The chain couples TRBV28 to TRBJ1-3; D perhaps matches TRBD1 (5 bases). Germline V CDR1 and CDR2: MDHEN, SYDVKM. The CDR3 is 14 amino acids. V shed 7 bases and J shed 4 bases, with 14 bases lying between them. The CDR3 bases are TGTGCCAGCAAAGAAGGGACTGCAGGAAACACCATATATTTT. It encodes CASKEGTAGNTIYF.

The chain couples TRBV6-5 to TRBJ2-7; tentative D call: TRBD1 (6 bases). V lost 0 bases to trimming and J lost 1 base, with 13 bases between them. Germline V lookup: CDR1 MNHEY, CDR2 SVGAGI. CDR3 length: 16 amino acids. The DNA of the CDR3 is TGTGCCAGCAGTTACTCGTCCCGGACAGCTTCCTACGAGCAGTACTTC. Amino acid sequence: CASSYSSRTASYEQYF.

This sequence joins TRBV11-2 and TRBJ1-1, with 9 bases aligning to TRBD1. CDR1 and CDR2 from the germline V gene are SGHAT and FQNNGV. This CDR3 spans 18 amino acids. V dropped 4 bases and J dropped 3; count of bases not matched to a gene: 15. The CDR3 reads CASSSMVPGTGRDTEAFF. The CDR3 bases are TGTGCCAGCAGCTCCATGGTCCCCGGGACAGGGAGGGACACTGAAGCTTTCTTT. Combining the CDR3 with reference TRBV11-2 and TRBJ1-1 gives the whole variable domain EAGVAQSPRYKIIEKRQSVAFWCNPISGHATLYWYQQILGQGPKLLIQFQNNGVVDDSQLPKDRFSAERLKGVDSTLKIQPAKLEDSAVYLCASSSMVPGTGRDTEAFFGQGTRLTVV.